This note documents a single T cell receptor (beta chain) sequence. Its antigen is currently unknown. Germline V gene sequence: CDR1 SGDLS, CDR2 YYNGEE. The CDR3 runs 15 residues. With 3 bases clipped from V and 4 bases from J, the junction kept 9 bases outside the gene matches. Measured with immunoSEQ multiplex PCR; TCRdb has only the in-frame clones, and not every one. The data contain about 2.4 million clones, more than 85% of them seen just once; the ten biggest clones take up about 0.39%. These data belong to a study of shared clonotypes between healthy human individuals. Study-level results: The authors sampled blood alone, and tissue repertoires likely differ.

Input material: naive CD4+ T cells from PBMCs. Subset specified: CD45RA+ positively selected. This sequence joins TRBV9 and TRBJ2-5; TRBD1 matches 7 bases. The TCR sequence derives from a man aged 18 to 35 in good health. Some clones in this sample may be carry-over from other donors' samples. The CDR3 DNA is TGTGCCAGCAGCGCCCGACAGGGTAGTGTAGAGACCCAGTACTTC. Its protein is CASSARQGSVETQYF.